This is a list of T cell receptor beta chains from one sample in a study of cytomegalovirus exposure and HLA in healthy donors. Profiling relied on immunoSEQ multiplex PCR, and the TCRdb table lists in-frame clones only, not all of them. The table includes over 100,000 clones, about 86% detected once. The sequenced sample was PBMCs. These receptors all stem from a woman aged 25 to 39 in good health and CMV-seronegative. The CDR3 runs from the conserved cysteine through the conserved F or W. The D gene is left open where the match is weak. Clone size is stated in some rows and not others, as once, few, many or a class when expanded.

>TRBV27|NA|TRBJ1-2|NA
CASSFTPATGYGYTF
TGTGCCAGCAGTTTCACCCCCGCGACAGGATATGGCTACACCTTC
>TRBV15|TRBD1|TRBJ2-5|few
CATSRAARAGGRETQYF
TGTGCCACCAGCAGAGCTGCCCGGGCAGGGGGACGCGAGACCCAGTACTTC
>TRBV7-2|NA|TRBJ1-5|NA
CASSPRGREEPQHF
TGTGCCAGCAGCCCACGGGGCAGGGAGGAGCCCCAGCATTTT
>TRBV5-1|NA|TRBJ1-2|few
CASSWGLRDGYTF
TGCGCCAGCAGCTGGGGTCTGAGGGATGGCTACACCTTC
>TRBV11-2|TRBD2|TRBJ2-5|NA
CASSSGLAVSPGTQYF
TGTGCCAGCAGCTCGGGACTAGCGGTCTCCCCTGGGACCCAGTACTTC
>TRBV27|NA|TRBJ1-6|NA
CASSLGTGLPLHF
TGTGCCAGCAGTTTAGGGACTGGGCTACCCCTCCACTTT
>TRBV7-6|NA|TRBJ1-1|NA
CASSQENTEAFF
TGTGCCAGCAGCCAGGAGAACACTGAAGCTTTCTTT
>TRBV7-9|TRBD2|TRBJ2-5|NA
CSSSPLTASGTRETQYF
TGTTCCAGCAGCCCCCTTACGGCTAGCGGGACTCGGGAGACCCAGTACTTC
>TRBV29-1|TRBD1|TRBJ1-1|once
CSVEQGGNTEAFF
TGCAGCGTGGAACAGGGGGGGAACACTGAAGCTTTCTTT
>TRBV29-1|NA|TRBJ2-7|NA
CSAWGETGLREQYF
TGCAGCGCGTGGGGGGAGACAGGGCTTCGCGAGCAGTACTTC
>TRBV7-9|TRBD1|TRBJ1-1|NA
CASGLQGQGNTEAFF
TGTGCCAGCGGCCTCCAAGGACAGGGGAACACTGAAGCTTTCTTT
>TRBV5-1|TRBD2|TRBJ2-3|NA
CASSRWRRELLPARTDTQYF
TGCGCCAGCAGCAGATGGAGGCGGGAGCTTTTGCCCGCCCGCACAGATACGCAGTATTTT
>TRBV5-4|TRBD2|TRBJ2-3|NA
CASRGSGALTDTQYF
TGTGCCAGCAGAGGGAGCGGGGCCCTCACAGATACGCAGTATTTT
>TRBV28|TRBD1|TRBJ2-7|NA
CASSLNVLRRGQAEDEQYF
TGTGCCAGCAGTTTAAACGTGTTAAGGCGGGGACAGGCGGAGGACGAGCAGTACTTC
>TRBV4-1|TRBD1|TRBJ1-5|NA
CASSFVRQGQSNQPQHF
TGCGCCAGCAGCTTCGTACGACAGGGGCAAAGCAATCAGCCCCAGCATTTT
>TRBV2|NA|TRBJ1-3|NA
CASSATGSSGNTIYF
TGTGCCAGCAGCGCCACAGGCTCCTCTGGAAACACCATATATTTT
>TRBV10-2|TRBD1|TRBJ1-3|NA
CASSYTETGRSGNTIYF
TGCGCCAGCAGTTACACCGAGACAGGGCGATCTGGAAACACCATATATTTT
>TRBV7-8|NA|TRBJ1-1|NA
CASSLYPLGEGYTEAFF
TGTGCCAGCAGTTTATACCCATTAGGGGAGGGGTACACTGAAGCTTTCTTT
>TRBV5-6|TRBD1|TRBJ2-1|NA
CASSFGGWDRNEQFF
TGTGCCAGCAGCTTCGGTGGATGGGACAGGAATGAGCAGTTCTTC
>TRBV29-1|TRBD1|TRBJ1-2|few
CSVETGSNYGYTF
TGCAGCGTTGAGACAGGGAGTAACTATGGCTACACCTTC
>TRBV5-6|TRBD2|TRBJ2-3|NA
CASSSGLAGGPTNTQYF
TGTGCCAGCAGCTCCGGACTAGCGGGAGGGCCTACTAATACGCAGTATTTT
>TRBV27|NA|TRBJ2-7|NA
CASRTGLLYEQYF
TGTGCCAGCAGAACGGGACTCCTCTACGAGCAGTACTTC
>TRBV28|NA|TRBJ1-1|few
CASLETGEHFEAFF
TGTGCCAGCCTCGAGACAGGAGAACACTTTGAAGCTTTCTTT
>TRBV23-1|NA|TRBJ2-2|once
CASSQAGHPNTGELFF
TGCGCCAGCAGTCAAGCCGGACACCCGAACACCGGGGAGCTGTTTTTT
>TRBV10-3|NA|TRBJ1-4|NA
CAISDGGGKLFF
TGTGCCATCAGTGACGGGGGTGGAAAACTGTTTTTT
>TRBV5-1|NA|TRBJ2-1|NA
CASSLGVSGEQFF
TGCGCCAGCAGCTTGGGAGTCTCGGGTGAGCAGTTCTTC
>TRBV2|NA|TRBJ2-5|NA
CASSESQGRTQYF
TGTGCCAGCAGTGAATCTCAGGGAAGGACCCAGTACTTC
>TRBV11-2|TRBD1|TRBJ1-2|once
CASSLGTGDGYTF
TGTGCCAGCAGCTTAGGGACAGGGGATGGCTACACCTTC
>TRBV2|TRBD2|TRBJ2-5|NA
CASSGSGSQETQYF
TGTGCCAGCAGTGGTAGCGGGAGTCAAGAGACCCAGTACTTC
>TRBV19|NA|TRBJ2-1|NA
CASSISGVSYNEQFF
TGTGCCAGTAGTATTTCGGGGGTCTCCTACAATGAGCAGTTCTTC
>TRBV7-2|NA|TRBJ1-4|NA
CASSILGGDEKLFF
TGTGCCAGCAGTATACTCGGAGGGGATGAAAAACTGTTTTTT
>TRBV5-1|TRBD2|TRBJ2-5|NA
CASSLAGEYGETQYF
TGCGCCAGCAGTCTAGCGGGAGAATACGGGGAGACCCAGTACTTC
>TRBV7-9|NA|TRBJ2-5|NA
CASSLGVTGETQYF
TGTGCCAGCAGCTTAGGAGTAACAGGGGAGACCCAGTACTTC
>TRBV28|TRBD1|TRBJ2-6|NA
CASVGTGADSGANVLTF
TGTGCCAGCGTGGGGACAGGGGCCGACTCTGGGGCCAACGTCCTGACTTTC
>TRBV7-2|TRBD2|TRBJ2-1|NA
CASSPGLAAANEQFF
TGTGCCAGCAGTCCTGGACTAGCCGCTGCCAATGAGCAGTTCTTC
>TRBV4-1|NA|TRBJ1-5|NA
CASSPGLNSNQPQHF
TGCGCCAGCAGCCCAGGGCTCAATAGCAATCAGCCCCAGCATTTT
>TRBV5-4|TRBD1|TRBJ1-2|NA
CASSLGGTGARGSYGYTF
TGTGCCAGCAGCTTGGGCGGGACAGGGGCACGGGGGAGCTATGGCTACACCTTC
>TRBV6-6|NA|TRBJ2-7|NA
CASRSSYEQYF
TGTGCCAGCAGATCCAGCTACGAGCAGTACTTC
>TRBV9|TRBD2|TRBJ2-1|NA
CASSVVTGRLAGGNEQFF
TGTGCCAGCAGCGTAGTAACCGGGCGCCTAGCGGGCGGCAATGAGCAGTTCTTC
>TRBV9|TRBD2|TRBJ2-3|NA
CASSVEAGTSGSSYTDTQYF
TGTGCCAGCAGCGTAGAAGCGGGGACTAGCGGGAGTAGTTACACAGATACGCAGTATTTT
>TRBV7-9|TRBD2|TRBJ2-3|NA
CASSVSGRNTDTQYF
TGTGCCAGCAGCGTTAGCGGGAGGAACACAGATACGCAGTATTTT
>TRBV2|TRBD2|TRBJ2-2|NA
CASSRLAGGTGELFF
TGTGCCAGCAGCCGACTAGCGGGAGGGACCGGGGAGCTGTTTTTT
>TRBV5-5|TRBD2|TRBJ2-1|once
CASSFGTSGRGRYNEQFF
TGTGCCAGCAGCTTTGGGACTAGCGGGAGGGGGAGGTACAATGAGCAGTTCTTC
>TRBV11-2|NA|TRBJ2-1|once
CASSPSGQKNNEQFF
TGTGCCAGCAGCCCCAGCGGACAGAAAAACAATGAGCAGTTCTTC
>TRBV2|TRBD1|TRBJ1-6|NA
CARGGTGSTNSPLHF
TGTGCCAGAGGGGGGACAGGGAGTACGAATTCACCCCTCCACTTT
>TRBV7-8|NA|TRBJ2-5|NA
CASSPSGHRTDQYF
TGTGCCAGCAGCCCGTCGGGACACCGGACGGACCAGTACTTC
>TRBV11-3|TRBD1|TRBJ1-4|NA
CASSRRTGPGEKLFF
TGTGCCAGCAGCCGCCGGACAGGGCCGGGGGAAAAACTGTTTTTT
>TRBV6-5|NA|TRBJ1-1|once
CASSPLSDWDTEAFF
TGTGCCAGCAGCCCCCTATCTGACTGGGACACTGAAGCTTTCTTT
>TRBV11-2|TRBD1|TRBJ1-6|NA
CASSLVLGQGVSPLHF
TGTGCCAGCAGCTTGGTCCTGGGTCAGGGGGTTTCACCCCTCCACTTT
>TRBV28|TRBD2|TRBJ2-7|NA
CASSLWTSGRDEQYF
TGTGCCAGCAGTTTATGGACTAGCGGGAGGGACGAGCAGTACTTC
>TRBV5-4|NA|TRBJ2-3|NA
CASSLDRVIDTQYF
TGTGCCAGCAGCTTGGACAGGGTAATAGATACGCAGTATTTT
>TRBV5-6|TRBD1|TRBJ1-4|NA
CASSLMGQYNEELFF
TGTGCCAGCAGCTTGATGGGACAGTACAATGAAGAACTGTTTTTT
>TRBV18|NA|TRBJ2-5|NA
CASSPGNGAQETQYF
TGTGCCAGCTCGCCTGGTAATGGGGCCCAAGAGACCCAGTACTTC